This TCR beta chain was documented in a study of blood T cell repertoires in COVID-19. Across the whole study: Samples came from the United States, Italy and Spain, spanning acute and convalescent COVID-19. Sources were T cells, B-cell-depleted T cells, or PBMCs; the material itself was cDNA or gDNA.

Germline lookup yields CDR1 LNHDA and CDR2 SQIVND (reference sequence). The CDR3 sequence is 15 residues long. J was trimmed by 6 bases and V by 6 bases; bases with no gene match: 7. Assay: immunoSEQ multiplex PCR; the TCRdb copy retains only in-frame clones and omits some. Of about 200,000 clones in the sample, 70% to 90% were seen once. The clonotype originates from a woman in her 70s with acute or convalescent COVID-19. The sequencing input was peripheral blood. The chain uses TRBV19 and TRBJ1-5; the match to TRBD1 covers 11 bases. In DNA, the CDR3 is TGTGCCAGTAGGCCCGGGACAGGGGGAAGTCAGCCCCAGCATTTT. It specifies CASRPGTGGSQPQHF.